This entry features one T cell receptor beta chain sequence. The antigen is not known. The germline gene is not matched at one end of the junction; a read error may be the cause. This sample's RNA came from whole unsorted tissue. Three rounds of nested PCR, following a modified ARM-PCR protocol, produced the TCRbeta library. Using its own MiXCR run on the multiplex PCR reads, TCRdb lists one record per CDR3 protein. The sample records about 110,000 distinct CDR3 sequences, nearly 85% being singletons. This entry belongs to a study of tumor and adjacent non-tumor tissue in lung cancer. About the research overall: Histology: under 15 adenocarcinoma, a couple of squamous cell carcinoma, 1 small cell lung cancer. Samples averaged roughly 4.2 million productive TCRbeta reads each.

Study outcomes and limitations: Compared with tumor, normal lung showed significantly lower TCR diversity.

The CDR3 is made up of 15 amino acids. In germline, CDR1 is MNHNS, CDR2 SASEGT. Sequencing was carried out using lung tumor tissue. This receptor was taken from a man in his 70s with non-small cell lung cancer. The chain links TRBV6-1 to TRBJ1-1, with D uncertain. The CDR3 loop is CASNENSLTNTEAFF. The CDR3 bases are TGTGCCAGCAATGAAAACAGCCTTACGAACACTGAAGCTTTCTTT.